This T cell receptor beta chain stems from a study of shared clonotypes between healthy human individuals. The CDR3 covers 15 residues. Trimming shortened V by 0 bases and J by 4 bases, and 13 bases separated the two germline ends. CDR1 is SGHRS and CDR2 is YFSETQ in the germline V gene. Profiled with immunoSEQ multiplex PCR; TCRdb holds only in-frame clones, not every one. The data show 1.5 million to 1.9 million clones, 95% to 99% seen once. Sequenced material: naive CD4+ T cells sorted from blood. Stated subset: CD45RA+ positively selected. V and J are TRBV5-1 and TRBJ1-2; perhaps TRBD1 as D (5 bases). The receptor's source is a man aged 25 to 40 in good health. CDR3 DNA: TGCGCCAGCAGCTTGGAGACGGGAAGGGGCTATGGCTACACCTTC. Its translation is CASSLETGRGYGYTF.